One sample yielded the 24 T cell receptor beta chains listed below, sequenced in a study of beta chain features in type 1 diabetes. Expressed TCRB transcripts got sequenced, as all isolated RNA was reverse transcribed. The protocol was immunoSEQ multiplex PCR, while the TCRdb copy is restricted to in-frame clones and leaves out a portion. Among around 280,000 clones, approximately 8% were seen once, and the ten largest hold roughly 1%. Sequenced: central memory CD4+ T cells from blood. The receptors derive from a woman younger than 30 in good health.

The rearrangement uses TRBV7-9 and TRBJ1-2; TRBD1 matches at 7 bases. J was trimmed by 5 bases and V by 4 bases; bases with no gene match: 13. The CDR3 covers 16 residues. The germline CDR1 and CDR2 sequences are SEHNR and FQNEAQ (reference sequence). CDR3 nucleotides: TGTGCCAGCAGCTCTTTGGGTTTACAGGGGAGTTATGGCTACACCTTC. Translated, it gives CASSSLGLQGSYGYTF.

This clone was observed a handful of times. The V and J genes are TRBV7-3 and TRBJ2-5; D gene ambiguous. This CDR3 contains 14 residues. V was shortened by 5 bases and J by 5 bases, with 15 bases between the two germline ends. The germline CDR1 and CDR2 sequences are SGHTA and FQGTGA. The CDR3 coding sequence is TGTGCCAGCAGCCCCTCCGGCAGGCGGGAGACCCAGTACTTC. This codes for CASSPSGRRETQYF.

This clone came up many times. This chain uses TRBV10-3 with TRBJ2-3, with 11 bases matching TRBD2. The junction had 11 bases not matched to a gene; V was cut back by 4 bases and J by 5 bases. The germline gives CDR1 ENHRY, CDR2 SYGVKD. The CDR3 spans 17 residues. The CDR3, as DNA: TGTGCCATCAGTGGGATGACTAGCGGGGTTCAAGGAGATACGCAGTATTTT. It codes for CAISGMTSGVQGDTQYF.

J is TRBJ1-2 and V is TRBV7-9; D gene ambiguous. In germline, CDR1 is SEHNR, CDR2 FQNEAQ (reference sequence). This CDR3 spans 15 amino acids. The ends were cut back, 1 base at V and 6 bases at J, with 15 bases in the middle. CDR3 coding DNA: TGTGCCAGCAGCTTAGGTTCGCTCGGCGCCGATGGCTACACCTTC. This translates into CASSLGSLGADGYTF. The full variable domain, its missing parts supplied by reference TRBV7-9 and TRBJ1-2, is DTGVSQNPRHKITKRGQNVTFRCDPISEHNRLYWYRQTLGQGPEFLTYFQNEAQLEKSRLLSDRFSAERPKGSFSTLEIQRTEQGDSAMYLCASSLGSLGADGYTFGSGTRLTVV.

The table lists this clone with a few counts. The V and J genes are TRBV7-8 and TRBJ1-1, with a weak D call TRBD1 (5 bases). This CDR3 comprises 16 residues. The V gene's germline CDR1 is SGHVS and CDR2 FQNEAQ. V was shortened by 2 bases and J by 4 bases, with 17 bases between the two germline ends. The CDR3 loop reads CASSLLASWGVTEAFF. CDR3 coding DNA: TGTGCCAGCAGCTTACTTGCTTCATGGGGCGTCACTGAAGCTTTCTTT.

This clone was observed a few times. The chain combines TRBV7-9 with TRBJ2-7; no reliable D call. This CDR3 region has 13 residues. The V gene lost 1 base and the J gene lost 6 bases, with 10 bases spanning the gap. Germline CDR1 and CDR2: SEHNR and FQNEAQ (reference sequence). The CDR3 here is CASSLVPDPEQYF. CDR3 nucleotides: TGTGCCAGCAGCTTAGTACCGGATCCCGAGCAGTACTTC.

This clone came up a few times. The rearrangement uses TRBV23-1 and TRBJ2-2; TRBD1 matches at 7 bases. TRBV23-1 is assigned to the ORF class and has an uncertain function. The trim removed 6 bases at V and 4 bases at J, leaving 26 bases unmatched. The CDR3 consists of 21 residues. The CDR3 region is CASRIGSIGTVMCWGTGELFF. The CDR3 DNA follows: TGCGCCAGCAGGATTGGTTCTATAGGGACAGTTATGTGTTGGGGCACCGGGGAGCTGTTTTTT.

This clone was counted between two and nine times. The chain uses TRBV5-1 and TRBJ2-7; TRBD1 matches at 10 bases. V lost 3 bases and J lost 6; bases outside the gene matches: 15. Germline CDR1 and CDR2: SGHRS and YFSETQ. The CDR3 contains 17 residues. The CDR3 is CASSSVPAGTGDSEQYF. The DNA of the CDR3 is TGCGCCAGCAGCTCGGTCCCCGCCGGGACAGGGGATAGCGAGCAGTACTTC.

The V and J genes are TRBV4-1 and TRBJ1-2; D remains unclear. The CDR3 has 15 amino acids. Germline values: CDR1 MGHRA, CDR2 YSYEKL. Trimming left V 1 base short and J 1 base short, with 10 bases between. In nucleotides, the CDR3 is TGCGCCAGCAGCCAAGGGTTCGGGCTTAACTATGGCTACACCTTC. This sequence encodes CASSQGFGLNYGYTF.

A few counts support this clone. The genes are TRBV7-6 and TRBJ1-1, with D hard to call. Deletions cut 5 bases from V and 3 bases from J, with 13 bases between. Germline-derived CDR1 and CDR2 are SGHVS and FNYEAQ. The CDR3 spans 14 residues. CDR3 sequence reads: CASSLSMVDTEAFF. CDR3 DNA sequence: TGTGCCAGCAGCCTTTCGATGGTTGACACTGAAGCTTTCTTT.

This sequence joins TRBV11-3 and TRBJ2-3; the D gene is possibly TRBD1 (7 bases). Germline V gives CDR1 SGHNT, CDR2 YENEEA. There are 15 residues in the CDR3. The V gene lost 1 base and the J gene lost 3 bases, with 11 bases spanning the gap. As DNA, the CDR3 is TGTGCCAGCAGCTTAGGCCAGGGGGGAACAGATACGCAGTATTTT. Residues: CASSLGQGGTDTQYF.

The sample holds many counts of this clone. This chain's CDR3 is CASKLNNQPQHF. The CDR3 region has the DNA TGTGCCAGCAAGTTGAACAATCAGCCCCAGCATTTT. The gene calls are TRBV6-1 and TRBJ1-5; no firm D call. V was cut by 7 bases and J by 3 bases, with 7 bases left in between. This CDR3 has 12 residues. The germline gives CDR1 MNHNS, CDR2 SASEGT.

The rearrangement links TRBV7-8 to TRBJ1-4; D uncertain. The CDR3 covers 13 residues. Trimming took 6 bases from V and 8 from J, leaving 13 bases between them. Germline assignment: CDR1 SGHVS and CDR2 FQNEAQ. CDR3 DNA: TGTGCCAGCAGTCCCACAGTTCGGGAAAAACTGTTTTTT. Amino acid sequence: CASSPTVREKLFF.

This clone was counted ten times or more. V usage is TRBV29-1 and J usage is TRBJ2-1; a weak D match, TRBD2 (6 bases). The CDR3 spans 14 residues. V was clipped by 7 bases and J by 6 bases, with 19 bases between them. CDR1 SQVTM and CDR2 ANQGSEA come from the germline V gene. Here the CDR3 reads CSASPPATSNEQFF. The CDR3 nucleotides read TGCAGCGCCAGTCCCCCCGCGACTAGCAATGAGCAGTTCTTC.

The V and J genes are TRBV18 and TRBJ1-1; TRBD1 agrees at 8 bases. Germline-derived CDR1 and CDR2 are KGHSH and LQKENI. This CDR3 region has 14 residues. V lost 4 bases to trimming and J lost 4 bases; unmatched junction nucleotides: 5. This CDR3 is CASSRTGMGTEAFF. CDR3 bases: TGTGCCAGCTCACGGACAGGGATGGGCACTGAAGCTTTCTTT.

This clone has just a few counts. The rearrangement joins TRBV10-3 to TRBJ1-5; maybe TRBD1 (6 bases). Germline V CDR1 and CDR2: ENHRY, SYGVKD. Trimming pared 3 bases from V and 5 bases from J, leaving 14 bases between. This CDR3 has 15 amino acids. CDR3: CAISEVDSPHQPQHF. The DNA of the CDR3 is TGTGCCATCAGTGAAGTGGACAGCCCGCATCAGCCCCAGCATTTT.

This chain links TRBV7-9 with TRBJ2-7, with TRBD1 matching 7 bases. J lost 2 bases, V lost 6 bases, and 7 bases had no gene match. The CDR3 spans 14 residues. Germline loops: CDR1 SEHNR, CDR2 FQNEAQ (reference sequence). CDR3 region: CASRFGQDPYEQYV. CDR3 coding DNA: TGTGCCAGCAGATTCGGACAGGATCCCTACGAGCAGTACGTC.

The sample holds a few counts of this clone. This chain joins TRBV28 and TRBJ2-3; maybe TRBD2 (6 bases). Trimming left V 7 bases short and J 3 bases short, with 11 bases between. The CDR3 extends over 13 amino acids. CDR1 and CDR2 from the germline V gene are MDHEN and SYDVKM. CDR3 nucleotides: TGTGCCAGCAAAACCGCGGGGACAGATACGCAGTATTTT. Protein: CASKTAGTDTQYF. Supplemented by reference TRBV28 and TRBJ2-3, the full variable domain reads DVKVTQSSRYLVKRTGEKVFLECVQDMDHENMFWYRQDPGLGLRLIYFSYDVKMKEKGDIPEGYSVSREKKERFSLILESASTNQTSMYLCASKTAGTDTQYFGPGTRLTVL.

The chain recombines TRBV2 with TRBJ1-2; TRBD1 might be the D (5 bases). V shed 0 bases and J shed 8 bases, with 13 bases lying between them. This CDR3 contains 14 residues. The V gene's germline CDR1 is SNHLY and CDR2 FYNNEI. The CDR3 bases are TGTGCCAGCAGTGAAGCGCAGGGTGACTTGGGCTACACCTTC. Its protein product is CASSEAQGDLGYTF. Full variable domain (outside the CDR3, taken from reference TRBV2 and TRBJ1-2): EPEVTQTPSHQVTQMGQEVILRCVPISNHLYFYWYRQILGQKVEFLVSFYNNEISEKSEIFDDQFSVERPDGSNFTLKIRSTKLEDSAMYFCASSEAQGDLGYTFGSGTRLTVV.

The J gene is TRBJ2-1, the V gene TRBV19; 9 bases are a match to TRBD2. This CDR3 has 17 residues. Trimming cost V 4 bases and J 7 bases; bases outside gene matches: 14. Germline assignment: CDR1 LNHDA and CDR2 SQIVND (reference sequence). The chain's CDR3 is CASSNPGGAGGGNEQFF. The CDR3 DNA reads TGTGCCAGTAGTAATCCAGGAGGAGCGGGAGGTGGTAATGAGCAGTTCTTC.

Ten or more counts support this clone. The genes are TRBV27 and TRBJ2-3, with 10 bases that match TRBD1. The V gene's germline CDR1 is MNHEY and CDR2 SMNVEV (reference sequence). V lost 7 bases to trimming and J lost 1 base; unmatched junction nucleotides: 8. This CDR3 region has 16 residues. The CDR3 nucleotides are TGTGCCAGCAAGTCGGGACAGGGGTTAGGCACAGATACGCAGTATTTT. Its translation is CASKSGQGLGTDTQYF.

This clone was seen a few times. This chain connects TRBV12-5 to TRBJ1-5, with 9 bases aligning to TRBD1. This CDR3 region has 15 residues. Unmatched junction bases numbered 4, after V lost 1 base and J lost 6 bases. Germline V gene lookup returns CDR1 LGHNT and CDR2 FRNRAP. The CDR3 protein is CASGLAGQGIQPQHF. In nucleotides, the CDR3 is TGTGCTAGTGGTTTGGCAGGACAGGGGATTCAGCCCCAGCATTTT.

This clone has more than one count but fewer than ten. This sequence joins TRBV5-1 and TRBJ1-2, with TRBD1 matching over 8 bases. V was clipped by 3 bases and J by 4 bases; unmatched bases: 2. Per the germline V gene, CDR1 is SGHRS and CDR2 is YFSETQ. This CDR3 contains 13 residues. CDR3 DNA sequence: TGCGCCAGCAGCTGGGACAGGACCTATGGCTACACCTTC. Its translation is CASSWDRTYGYTF.

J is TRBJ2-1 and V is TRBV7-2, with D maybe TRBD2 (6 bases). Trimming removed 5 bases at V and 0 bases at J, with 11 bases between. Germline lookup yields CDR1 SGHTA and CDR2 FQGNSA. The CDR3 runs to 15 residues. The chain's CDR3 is CASSRLAVSYNEQFF. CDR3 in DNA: TGTGCCAGCAGCCGGTTAGCGGTCTCCTACAATGAGCAGTTCTTC.